This T cell receptor (beta chain) was profiled in a study of blood T cell repertoires in COVID-19. Study-level information: Material from acute and convalescent COVID-19 was sourced from the United States, Italy and Spain.

Original data processing: Reference gene primer amplification gave estimated nucleated cell counts. Repertoires were generated with immunoSEQ multiplex PCR, while TCRdb's copy carries only in-frame clones and drops some. The V and J calls and clone size come from that table; D and trimming were worked out from the DNA. There are around 68,000 clones in the sample; around 90% occur only once, and more than 2% lies in the top ten. The V gene's germline CDR1 is SGHKS and CDR2 YYEKEE (reference sequence). V was cut by 4 bases and J by 5 bases, with 13 bases left in between. The CDR3 loop spans 13 amino acids.

This TCR was sampled from a human donor in a cohort sampled during active COVID-19. Sequencing was performed on peripheral blood. This sequence joins TRBV5-5 and TRBJ2-7; D is perhaps TRBD2 (5 bases). In DNA, the CDR3 is TGTGCCAGCAGCCCCCGGACGGGGAACGAGCAGTACTTC. This translates into CASSPRTGNEQYF.